This T cell receptor (beta chain) was identified in a study of chemoradiotherapy in HPV16-positive cancers. Whole-study findings and limits: In HPV16-positive patients, HPV-responsive T-cell expansion tracked better recurrence-free survival. Candidate HPV-specific clones and E7-related TCR motifs grew in tumor during treatment. Functional assays defining HPV-specific T cells used only a couple of HPV16-positive patients.

The method was immunoSEQ multiplex PCR; TCRdb's version includes in-frame clones alone and lacks a portion of them. The sample has roughly 10,000 clones, approximately 69% seen once. The CDR3 runs 14 residues. With V trimmed by 5 bases and J by 5 bases, 5 bases remained unmatched. Per germline, CDR1 MNHEY and CDR2 SVGAGI. Concerning this clone: Its antigen is unknown.

The sequence was obtained from a human donor with HPV-associated anogenital cancer. The V call is TRBV6-5, the J call TRBJ2-3, with 9 bases identical to TRBD1. This material was acquired from a patient who underwent chemoradiotherapy. In nucleotides, the CDR3 is TGTGCCAGCAGTAGGGGACAGGGTGTAGATACGCAGTATTTT. Translating gives CASSRGQGVDTQYF.